This T cell receptor (beta chain) appears in the sequencing data of a study of regulatory T cells in long-lasting Graves disease (TCRdb year 2021). Describing the broader study: Antithyroid drugs had been taken for less than 3 months by newly diagnosed Graves' disease patients. Patients with persistent Graves' disease were compared with patients with newly diagnosed Graves' disease using TCR sequencing and RNA sequencing of peripheral blood. The study took place in China and was registered as a clinical trial. A total of approximately 35 samples underwent TCR sequencing: about 13 from persistent and roughly 20 from newly diagnosed Graves' disease patients.

In the paper's terms, the time point label means: newly diagnosed GD, antithyroid drugs for less than 3 months. For both TCR sequencing and RNA sequencing, RNA was extracted from PBMCs using TRIzol. The diagnosis of Graves' disease followed American Thyroid Association guidelines. Patients were recruited from an endocrinology department in Xi'an, China. Each patient gave approximately 10 milliliters of peripheral blood, collected in an EDTA anticoagulant tube. Ficoll Paque Plus density gradient separation was used to isolate PBMCs, and no further T cell sorting was performed. An Agilent 2100 Bioanalyzer and agarose gel were used to check RNA quality, and a NanoDrop 2000 was used to measure RNA concentration. What the authors observed across the whole study: Sequencing and analysis were restricted to the TCR beta chain. The authors noted that the small sample size was a limitation that may lower accuracy. A larger number of public clonotypes was shared among persistent patients (approximately 2,500) than among newly diagnosed patients (approximately 930). Because the primary lesion, thyroid tissue, could not be accessed, the study looked at peripheral blood alone. Lower TCR Shannon entropy and fewer highly expanded clones were observed in persistent Graves' disease patients than in newly diagnosed patients, which suggested clonal expansion.

The library was produced with multiplex PCR. TCRdb shows the sequencer as Illumina HiSeq 4000. TCR beta libraries were built with iRepertoire HTBI primers and Arm-PCR amplification of CDR3 regions. Before sequencing, the PCR products went through gel purification. The paper's data handling went like this. Across samples, about 63 TRBV and 13 to 15 TRBJ segments were identified and used for gene usage analysis of CDR3 amino acid clonotypes. Filtered high-quality paired reads were merged into contigs using COPE and FqMerger. Contigs were aligned with BLAST to IMGT TRBV, TRBD and TRBJ reference genes, and CDR3 was defined per IMGT. Any clonotype with a frequency above 0.1% was counted as a highly expanded clone. Shannon entropy was used to measure repertoire diversity, and the Gini coefficient was used to measure V-J evenness. Public clonotypes were defined as clonotypes shared by more than one individual. TCRdb reanalyzed the raw reads on its own, using fastp at Q25 for trimming and MiXCR for clone calling, and kept in-frame beta chains. Merged by CDR3 protein, the rows form single entries marked with the most common genes and DNA. TCRdb assigned the V and J calls; the authors' analysis was not used. The sample has approximately 400,000 distinct CDR3 sequences on record, about an eighth of them singletons. Of the sample, under 20% falls within the top ten clones.

There are many counts of this clonotype. Its target antigen remains unknown. Nothing much larger sits one base from this clone, and base qualities are not available. The sample also formed part of further work on T cells in Graves' hyperthyroidism and ophthalmopathy. As the second paper documents: Graves' hyperthyroidism was defined as stable when no progression to ophthalmopathy occurred over 18 months of follow-up. Hyperthyroidism patients were aged 18 to 65 years and newly diagnosed, with disease duration of less than 2 months. Any patient with an uncontrolled infection, another autoimmune disease, pregnancy or lactation was excluded. Clinical symptoms, serum thyroxine and TRAb, thyroid ultrasound, and orbital computed tomography formed the basis for the diagnoses. A first-round RT-PCR of the TCR CDR3 used the HTBI primer set with the Qiagen OneStep RT-PCR kit. Blood samples also contained most of the expanded thyroid clonotypes (frequency above 0.001), which suggests that blood repertoires may reflect thyroid immune responses. A 13 V-J signature model separated ophthalmopathy from stable hyperthyroidism, with approximately 86% sensitivity and roughly 81% specificity in cross-validation and 80%/75% in testing. In validation, the model predicted progression to ophthalmopathy with approximately 71% sensitivity and less than 75% specificity, a median of 6.5 months before onset. A discovery cohort of around 98 patients, about 44 with Graves' ophthalmopathy and 57 with stable Graves' hyperthyroidism, was used to find distinguishing TCR V-J signatures. Prospective prediction of ophthalmopathy was tested in an independent validation cohort of approximately 18 hyperthyroidism patients and 15 to 17 patients who later progressed to ophthalmopathy. The 100 discovery patients were randomly divided into training and test sets at a 7:3 ratio. Thyroid tissue and blood T-cell repertoires from six or seven Graves' hyperthyroidism patients were also compared in the study. Following sampling, methimazole starting at 30 mg daily was given to hyperthyroidism patients, and high-dose intravenous methylprednisolone was given to ophthalmopathy patients. Libraries were constructed in a second round of multiplex PCR, after which size selection and purification were carried out. Sequencing of the libraries was done on an Illumina HiSeq2000 using paired-end 100 bp reads. SOAPnuke was used to process the raw data, throwing out any read that contained adapters or uncalled bases, had a mean Phred below 15, or lacked an exact constant-primer or identifier match. COPE v1.2.5 was used to merge high-quality paired reads, and clonotypes were defined as unique nucleotide sequences. MiTCR v1.1 was used to align clonotypes to the IMGT TRBV, TRBD and TRBJ reference segments. Analysis was restricted to V-J combinations with a frequency above 0.0001, which covered roughly 99% of repertoires. A TCS score was defined as the ratio of F50 (clonal expansion) to E x V (chaos), with BLOSUM62-based TCRdist applied between CDR3 peptides within each V-J. Welch's t-statistics and random forest reduced roughly 500 V-J features to 13, which were used in a naive Bayes classifier (R e1071). No statistical method was used to set the sample size in advance, and investigators knew the group allocation. The paper describes TCR Vbeta CDR3 sequencing of around 140 peripheral blood samples, made up of 43 ophthalmopathy patients, 70 to 80 hyperthyroidism patients and 17 progressor patients.

This clonotype was obtained from a woman younger than 35 with Graves disease. Donor details come from another sample of the same person, matched by shared clones. Source: peripheral blood mononuclear cells (PBMCs), taken at new diagnosis, from a patient treated with antithyroid drugs.

The DNA is as follows: TGTGCCAGCAGCCCTAGAGGTCTAGCGGGGTGGGTGGATACGCAGTATTTT. The translation is CASSPRGLAGWVDTQYF. The chain is made from TRBV3-1 and TRBJ2-3; TRBD2 agrees with 9 junctional bases. The CDR1 and CDR2 encoded by the germline V gene (reference sequence) are LGHDT and YNNKEL. Including cysteine and phenylalanine, the CDR3 has 17 amino acids. Just the 51-base CDR3 DNA is kept, in frame starting at base 1. Trimming leaves V shorter by 4 bases and J shorter by 6 bases, with the junction holding 14 bases beyond the gene matches.